This is a list of T cell receptor beta chains from one sample in a study of cytomegalovirus exposure and HLA in healthy donors. Using immunoSEQ multiplex PCR, the repertoire was profiled, and TCRdb retains in-frame clones only, with some absent. The sample lists some 130,000 clones; approximately 77% were seen once. Sequencing was done on a sample of PBMCs. Receptor source: a woman in her fifties or sixties in good health and CMV-seronegative. Both conserved end residues are part of each CDR3. D genes are given only for firm matches. Only part of the rows carry a size: once, few, many, or a class if the clone is expanded.

j_gene | v_gene | len | d_gene | abundance | CDR3aa | CDR3nt
TRBJ1-3 | TRBV6-1 | 14 | . | . | CASSDGVSGNTIYF | TGTGCCAGCAGTGACGGGGTCTCTGGAAACACCATATATTTT
TRBJ1-5 | TRBV27 | 14 | . | . | CASSPVGGNQPQHF | TGTGCCAGCAGCCCAGTAGGGGGCAATCAGCCCCAGCATTTT
TRBJ2-1 | TRBV29-1 | 10 | . | . | CSVSGNEQFF | TGCAGCGTAAGCGGGAATGAGCAGTTCTTC
TRBJ1-1 | TRBV27 | 11 | . | . | CASSSTYEAFF | TGTGCCAGCAGTTCGACTTATGAAGCTTTCTTT
TRBJ2-7 | TRBV25-1 | 16 | TRBD2 | . | CASSGWREEMWDEQYF | TGTGCCAGCAGTGGGTGGCGGGAGGAGATGTGGGACGAGCAGTACTTC
TRBJ2-5 | TRBV5-1 | 17 | TRBD1 | . | CASSFDPGTGGGETQYF | TGCGCCAGCAGCTTCGACCCCGGGACAGGGGGCGGGGAGACCCAGTACTTC
TRBJ1-1 | TRBV6-5 | 12 | . | . | CASSLGQTEAFF | TGTGCCAGCAGTTTAGGACAGACTGAAGCTTTCTTT
TRBJ2-2 | TRBV30 | 16 | TRBD2 | once | CAWIRGGGPNTGELFF | TGTGCCTGGATACGGGGCGGGGGGCCTAACACCGGGGAGCTGTTTTTT
TRBJ2-7 | TRBV7-9 | 12 | TRBD1 | . | CSSSATGDEQYF | TGTTCCAGCAGCGCGACAGGGGACGAGCAGTACTTC
TRBJ2-5 | TRBV7-9 | 12 | TRBD2 | . | CSIQRGLETQYF | TGTTCCATCCAGCGGGGGTTGGAGACCCAGTACTTC
TRBJ2-1 | TRBV7-9 | 15 | TRBD2 | . | CASSLARGGREGQFF | TGTGCCAGCAGCTTGGCCCGGGGAGGGCGGGAGGGCCAGTTCTTC
TRBJ2-5 | TRBV11-2 | 16 | TRBD1 | few | CASSQGQEAARETQYF | TGTGCCAGCAGCCAAGGACAGGAAGCGGCTCGGGAGACCCAGTACTTC
TRBJ1-2 | TRBV9 | 15 | TRBD1 | . | CASSVVGTGGDGYTF | TGTGCCAGCAGCGTAGTAGGAACAGGGGGAGATGGCTACACCTTC
TRBJ1-2 | TRBV28 | 14 | . | . | CASSRSNLNYGYTF | TGTGCCAGCAGCCGTTCTAACCTAAACTATGGCTACACCTTC
TRBJ2-1 | TRBV18 | 15 | . | medium-sized | CASSGGTGATNEQFF | TGTGCCAGCTCGGGCGGAACGGGAGCTACGAATGAGCAGTTCTTC
TRBJ2-7 | TRBV9 | 17 | . | . | CASSVGVDLAETYEQYF | TGTGCCAGCAGCGTAGGGGTAGATCTCGCGGAGACCTACGAGCAGTACTTC
TRBJ2-2 | TRBV27 | 16 | TRBD2 | . | CASTQPSGSGTGELFF | TGTGCCAGCACTCAACCTAGCGGGAGTGGCACCGGGGAGCTGTTTTTT
TRBJ2-4 | TRBV6-6 | 15 | TRBD2 | . | CASSPGGGPKNIQYF | TGTGCCAGCAGCCCGGGCGGGGGTCCCAAAAACATTCAGTACTTC
TRBJ2-7 | TRBV2 | 16 | TRBD1 | . | CAIRVGQGTASYEQYF | TGTGCCATTAGGGTGGGACAGGGGACCGCCTCCTACGAGCAGTACTTC
TRBJ1-3 | TRBV23-1 | 17 | . | . | CASSQSWENCSGNTIYF | TGCGCCAGCAGTCAATCGTGGGAGAACTGCTCTGGAAACACCATATATTTT
TRBJ1-2 | TRBV6-6 | 14 | . | few | CASSYGGEGTGYTF | TGTGCCAGCAGTTACGGGGGCGAAGGTACTGGCTACACCTTC
TRBJ2-6 | TRBV9 | 15 | . | once | CASSPGVTGANVLTF | TGTGCCAGCAGCCCCGGGGTGACTGGGGCCAACGTCCTGACTTTC
TRBJ1-1 | TRBV7-2 | 13 | . | once | CASSLGDYTEAFF | TGTGCCAGCAGCTTAGGTGACTACACTGAAGCTTTCTTT
TRBJ2-7 | TRBV2 | 12 | . | . | CASVPGVYEQYF | TGTGCCAGCGTCCCAGGGGTCTACGAGCAGTACTTC
TRBJ2-1 | TRBV27 | 13 | . | . | CASRRYPYNEQFF | TGTGCCAGCAGGCGGTATCCCTACAATGAGCAGTTCTTC
TRBJ2-1 | TRBV7-6 | 15 | TRBD2 | . | CASSLSGRVRNEQFF | TGTGCCAGCAGCTTGAGCGGGAGGGTTAGAAATGAGCAGTTCTTC
TRBJ2-2 | TRBV6-5 | 15 | . | . | CASSYSPRGTGELFF | TGTGCCAGCAGTTACTCGCCCAGGGGTACCGGGGAGCTGTTTTTT
TRBJ2-7 | TRBV5-1 | 14 | . | . | CASSFRDKRYEQYF | TGCGCCAGCAGCTTCAGGGACAAACGCTACGAGCAGTACTTC
TRBJ2-2 | TRBV6-6 | 15 | . | . | CASSPGGGSPGELFF | TGTGCCAGCAGTCCGGGTGGTGGCTCCCCCGGGGAGCTGTTTTTT
TRBJ2-4 | TRBV5-8 | 18 | . | . | CASSLEAGWELAKNIQYF | TGTGCCAGCAGCTTGGAGGCGGGATGGGAGTTGGCCAAAAACATTCAGTACTTC
TRBJ2-7 | TRBV28 | 13 | TRBD1 | . | CASTGQGVHEQYF | TGTGCCAGCACGGGGCAGGGGGTCCACGAGCAGTACTTC
TRBJ1-6 | TRBV18 | 15 | TRBD1 | . | CASSSGTGGNSPLHF | TGTGCCAGCTCATCAGGGACAGGGGGCAATTCACCCCTCCACTTT
TRBJ2-5 | TRBV27 | 15 | TRBD2 | once | CASNGLAGVRETQYF | TGTGCCAGCAACGGACTAGCGGGAGTTAGAGAGACCCAGTACTTC
TRBJ1-4 | TRBV5-1 | 15 | TRBD1 | . | CASSGTGATNEKLFF | TGCGCCAGCAGCGGGACAGGGGCAACTAATGAAAAACTGTTTTTT
TRBJ1-1 | TRBV5-1 | 14 | TRBD1 | . | CASSGTGGLTEAFF | TGCGCCAGCAGCGGGACAGGGGGGCTCACTGAAGCTTTCTTT
TRBJ1-1 | TRBV28 | 15 | . | few | CALIAGPARGTEAFF | TGTGCCTTAATAGCGGGGCCTGCCCGGGGCACTGAAGCTTTCTTT
TRBJ1-5 | TRBV5-3 | 16 | . | . | CARSLNRETGNQPQHF | TGTGCCAGAAGCCTCAACAGGGAGACAGGCAATCAGCCCCAGCATTTT
TRBJ1-5 | TRBV7-2 | 15 | TRBD1 | . | CASSPGGGINQPQHF | TGTGCCAGCAGCCCGGGAGGGGGCATCAATCAGCCCCAGCATTTT
TRBJ1-2 | TRBV11-2 | 16 | . | . | CASRFFGGGQSRGYTF | TGTGCCAGCAGGTTTTTTGGGGGGGGGCAGTCGCGTGGCTACACCTTC
TRBJ2-2 | TRBV5-4 | 15 | . | . | CASSLALGNTGELFF | TGTGCCAGCAGCTTGGCCCTAGGGAACACCGGGGAGCTGTTTTTT
TRBJ2-6 | TRBV16 | 15 | . | . | CASTLRGSGANVLTF | TGTGCCAGCACCCTCAGGGGCTCTGGGGCCAACGTCCTGACTTTC
TRBJ1-5 | TRBV5-1 | 13 | . | . | CASSTYSNQPQHF | TGCGCCAGCAGCACCTATAGCAATCAGCCCCAGCATTTT